The 23 T cell receptor beta chains below were found in one sample sequenced in a study of blood T cell repertoires in COVID-19. Assay: immunoSEQ multiplex PCR; the TCRdb copy retains only in-frame clones and omits some. The repertoire includes tens of thousands of clones, 86% of them detected once, and around 28% sits in the top ten. Sequenced material: peripheral blood. These receptors were collected from a human donor in a cohort sampled during active COVID-19.

The chain carries TRBV11-2 and TRBJ2-5; a weak D match, TRBD2 (7 bases). In germline, CDR1 is SGHAT, CDR2 FQNNGV. This CDR3 spans 14 amino acids. V dropped 5 bases and J dropped 6 bases, with 16 bases sitting between them. CDR3 coding DNA: TGTGCCAGCAGCCCGAGGGAGGGGACAAAGACCCAGTACTTC. Residues: CASSPREGTKTQYF.

This clone was counted between two and nine times. The chain joins TRBV5-1 to TRBJ2-1; TRBD2 aligns across 9 bases. Per germline, CDR1 SGHRS and CDR2 YFSETQ. The trim removed 6 bases at V and 6 bases at J, leaving 7 bases unmatched. The CDR3 is 14 amino acids. The CDR3 DNA is TGCGCCAGCAACGGCGGGAGGGGGGCCAATGAGCAGTTCTTC. Amino acid sequence: CASNGGRGANEQFF.

V usage is TRBV27 and J usage is TRBJ1-4, with a weak D call TRBD1 (6 bases). The CDR3 totals 14 residues. Germline CDR1 reads MNHEY; CDR2 reads SMNVEV (reference sequence). V was clipped by 2 bases and J by 8 bases, with 12 bases between them. The CDR3 sequence is CASSLQGNQEKLFF. DNA for the CDR3: TGTGCCAGCAGTTTACAGGGGAATCAAGAAAAACTGTTTTTT.

This chain uses TRBV7-9 with TRBJ2-3; the match to TRBD1 covers 7 bases. The CDR3 has 17 amino acids. J was trimmed by 0 bases and V by 1 base; bases with no gene match: 7. Germline CDR1 reads SEHNR; CDR2 reads FQNEAQ (reference sequence). CDR3 in amino acids: CASSLVWDSSSTDTQYF. Here the CDR3 DNA reads TGTGCCAGCAGCTTAGTCTGGGACAGCTCCAGCACAGATACGCAGTATTTT. Full variable domain (outside the CDR3, taken from reference TRBV7-9 and TRBJ2-3): DTGVSQNPRHKITKRGQNVTFRCDPISEHNRLYWYRQTLGQGPEFLTYFQNEAQLEKSRLLSDRFSAERPKGSFSTLEIQRTEQGDSAMYLCASSLVWDSSSTDTQYFGPGTRLTVL.

This chain links TRBV7-9 with TRBJ2-2; TRBD1 matches at 9 bases. The CDR3 contains 15 residues. The germline V gene encodes CDR1 SEHNR and CDR2 FQNEAQ (reference sequence). V was clipped by 3 bases and J by 9 bases; unmatched bases: 8. The CDR3 here is CASSFRTGAVRELFF. The CDR3 region has the DNA TGTGCCAGCAGCTTTCGGACAGGGGCAGTCCGGGAGCTGTTTTTT.

This clone was picked up one time. The chain couples TRBV10-3 to TRBJ1-2, with D possibly matching TRBD1 (6 bases). This CDR3 spans 12 amino acids. Germline assignment: CDR1 ENHRY and CDR2 SYGVKD. Trimming removed 5 bases from V and 10 bases from J, with 14 bases in between. CDR3 bases: TGTGCCATCAGTCCAAAAGGGGGGGTCTACACCTTC. This translates into CAISPKGGVYTF.

This sequence joins TRBV9 and TRBJ1-3; the match to TRBD1 covers 8 bases. The CDR3 consists of 15 residues. The trim removed 3 bases at V and 3 bases at J, leaving 5 bases unmatched. Per germline, CDR1 SGDLS and CDR2 YYNGEE. The CDR3 sequence is CASSGTGQIGNTIYF. In nucleotides, the CDR3 is TGTGCCAGCAGCGGGACAGGGCAAATTGGAAACACCATATATTTT.

The chain combines TRBV9 with TRBJ2-7, with a tentative D call TRBD1 (6 bases). CDR3 length: 15 residues. Germline V lookup: CDR1 SGDLS, CDR2 YYNGEE. Between the trimmed V and J ends, which lost 4 bases and 0 bases, there was a span of 14 bases. This CDR3 reads CASSLRQEPSYEQYF. For the CDR3, the DNA is TGTGCCAGCAGCCTTCGACAGGAGCCCTCCTACGAGCAGTACTTC.

This clone appeared a single time. The CDR3 DNA is TGTGCCAGCAGTGAAGACGTAGCGGGGGGTCCAGATACGCAGTATTTT. This translates into CASSEDVAGGPDTQYF. The chain couples TRBV25-1 to TRBJ2-3; the match to TRBD2 covers 10 bases. J was trimmed by 4 bases and V by 2 bases; bases with no gene match: 6. The germline CDR1 and CDR2 sequences are MGHDK and SYGVNS. The CDR3 has 16 residues.

The chain combines TRBV4-1 with TRBJ2-7; 9 nucleotides align to TRBD2. Germline loops: CDR1 MGHRA, CDR2 YSYEKL. V gave up 0 bases and J gave up 11 bases; unmatched junction bases: 14. The CDR3 loop spans 16 amino acids. Written as DNA, the CDR3 is TGCGCCAGCAGCCAAGACGAGCGGGGGGCGGGTCGGGGCAAGTACTTC. Its translation: CASSQDERGAGRGKYF.

This rearrangement joins TRBV5-1 to TRBJ1-4; 11 bases fit TRBD1. Trimming cost V 4 bases and J 8 bases; bases outside gene matches: 4. CDR1 is SGHRS, CDR2 YFSETQ, per germline. The CDR3 is 14 residues long. The CDR3 region is CASSPGTGGEKLFF. The CDR3 region has the DNA TGCGCCAGCAGCCCCGGGACAGGGGGAGAAAAACTGTTTTTT.

The rearrangement links TRBV18 to TRBJ2-1, with 7 positions matching TRBD1. The length of the CDR3 is 14 residues. The ends lost 3 bases at V and 3 bases at J; junction bases unmatched: 2. The germline V gene encodes CDR1 KGHSH and CDR2 LQKENI. The CDR3 loop is CASSPTGIYNEQFF. In DNA form, the CDR3 reads TGTGCCAGCTCACCGACAGGGATCTACAATGAGCAGTTCTTC.

The chain joins TRBV28 to TRBJ2-7, with unresolved D. V was clipped by 9 bases and J by 2 bases, with 17 bases between them. CDR1 and CDR2 from the germline V gene are MDHEN and SYDVKM. The CDR3 totals 14 residues. CDR3 DNA: TGTGCCAGTAGATCCGGCACAGTCGCCTACGAGCAGTACTTC. It specifies CASRSGTVAYEQYF.

V gene TRBV30 combines with J gene TRBJ1-4, with 7 positions matching TRBD1. Germline CDR1 reads GTSNPN; CDR2 reads SVGIG (reference sequence). J was trimmed by 7 bases and V by 1 base; bases with no gene match: 3. The CDR3 contains 13 residues. The CDR3 nucleotides are TGTGCCTGGAGTGAAAAGGGGGCTGAAAAACTGTTTTTT. As protein: CAWSEKGAEKLFF.

This clone was seen just once. The chain joins TRBV5-6 to TRBJ2-5; 8 nucleotides line up with TRBD2. The CDR3 covers 16 residues. V was pared by 0 bases and J by 1 base, with 5 bases of the junction left unmatched. Germline V gene lookup returns CDR1 SGHDT and CDR2 YYEEEE. The CDR3 region has the DNA TGTGCCAGCAGCTTGGGATTAGCGGGGACCCAAGAGACCCAGTACTTC. Its protein product is CASSLGLAGTQETQYF. The complete variable domain, with remaining parts taken from reference TRBV5-6 and TRBJ2-5, reads DAGVTQSPTHLIKTRGQQVTLRCSPKSGHDTVSWYQQALGQGPQFIFQYYEEEERQRGNFPDRFSGHQFPNYSSELNVNALLLGDSALYLCASSLGLAGTQETQYFGPGTRLLVL.

The gene calls are TRBV7-9 and TRBJ1-5; no clear D gene. The CDR3 is 13 residues long. V lost 4 bases, J lost 0 bases, and 4 bases lay in between. The germline gives CDR1 SEHNR, CDR2 FQNEAQ (reference sequence). CDR3 in DNA: TGTGCCAGCAGCTCGGTTAGCAATCAGCCCCAGCATTTT. It translates to CASSSVSNQPQHF.

The gene calls are TRBV11-2 and TRBJ2-1; D is perhaps TRBD2 (5 bases). The CDR3 extends over 14 amino acids. Germline values: CDR1 SGHAT, CDR2 FQNNGV. Trimming took 1 base from V and 10 from J, leaving 14 bases between them. In DNA, the CDR3 is TGTGCCAGCAGCTTAGGACCCGAACGGGGAGAGCAGTTCTTC. This codes for CASSLGPERGEQFF.

The J gene is TRBJ2-2, the V gene TRBV19; TRBD2 matches at 7 bases. The CDR3 has 14 residues. The J segment lost 6 bases and the V segment lost 7 bases, leaving 8 bases of the junction unmatched. Germline CDR1 and CDR2: LNHDA and SQIVND (reference sequence). The CDR3 DNA sequence: TGTGCCAGTATGCGGGAGTTACGGGCCGGGGAGCTGTTTTTT. This encodes CASMRELRAGELFF.

V and J are TRBV21-1 and TRBJ2-7; the D call TRBD1 from the table was never checked on the DNA. TRBV21-1 represents a pseudogene. The CDR3 runs 10 residues. The CDR3 sequence: CASRDREWPF. The CDR3 coding sequence is TGTGCCAGCAGAGACAGGGAGTGGCCCTTC.

The chain is built from TRBV28 and TRBJ2-7; the D is unclear. CDR1 and CDR2 from the germline V gene are MDHEN and SYDVKM. Trimming took off 3 bases at V and 4 bases at J, with 4 bases between the two ends. This CDR3 region has 11 residues. CDR3 sequence reads: CASSFLYEQYF. The CDR3 nucleotides are TGTGCCAGCAGTTTCCTATACGAGCAGTACTTC.

The chain uses TRBV3-1 (or the pseudogene TRBV3-2) and TRBJ2-1; TRBD2 aligns across 12 bases. J lost 7 bases, V lost 4 bases, and 8 bases had no gene match. This CDR3 spans 16 amino acids. The germline gives CDR1 LGHDT, CDR2 YNNKEL (reference sequence). The CDR3 DNA reads as TGTGCCAGCAGCCCGAGACTAGCGGGAGTTAGGAATGAGCAGTTCTTC. Protein: CASSPRLAGVRNEQFF.

The rearrangement joins TRBV11-2 to TRBJ2-1; TRBD1 might be the D (6 bases). V was pared by 6 bases and J by 4 bases, with 16 bases between. CDR1 and CDR2 (germline): SGHAT, FQNNGV. The length of the CDR3 is 15 residues. The chain's CDR3 is CASRQNRDKYNEQFF. The DNA for the CDR3 is TGTGCCAGCAGACAAAACCGGGACAAATACAATGAGCAGTTCTTC. The full variable domain, with the rest looked up from reference TRBV11-2 and TRBJ2-1, is EAGVAQSPRYKIIEKRQSVAFWCNPISGHATLYWYQQILGQGPKLLIQFQNNGVVDDSQLPKDRFSAERLKGVDSTLKIQPAKLEDSAVYLCASRQNRDKYNEQFFGPGTRLTVL.

The chain links TRBV5-6 to TRBJ1-2, with D possibly TRBD1 on 6 matching bases. CDR1 and CDR2 (germline): SGHDT, YYEEEE. Trimming shortened V by 3 bases and J by 2 bases, and 17 bases separated the two germline ends. CDR3 length: 16 residues. The CDR3 nucleotides read TGTGCCAGCAGCTGGGGGGGATTCGGACAGAACTATGGCTACACCTTC. Translated, it gives CASSWGGFGQNYGYTF.